This is a list of T cell receptor beta chains from one sample in a study of T cells in Graves' hyperthyroidism and ophthalmopathy. In TCRdb, the multiplex PCR reads were re-called with MiXCR into one record per CDR3 protein. Of a few hundred thousand distinct CDR3 sequences detected, roughly 15% appear once; the ten largest clones hold about 21%. The specimen sequenced was blood. These receptors all stem from a woman between 55 and 75 years old with Graves' ophthalmopathy. The CDR3 runs from the conserved cysteine through the conserved F or W. A D gene is named only where the DNA matches it firmly. The listing skips clone size in some rows; elsewhere it reads once, few, many or a size class.

v_call	j_call	d_call	clone_size	cdr3_aa	cdr3_nt
TRBV20-1	TRBJ2-1	NA	many	CSASTGMSSYNEQFF	TGCAGTGCTTCGACTGGGATGAGCTCCTACAATGAGCAGTTCTTC
TRBV9	TRBJ2-5	TRBD1	NA	CASSVVGTGEETQYF	TGTGCCAGCAGCGTAGTTGGAACAGGGGAGGAGACCCAGTACTTC
TRBV28	TRBJ1-1	TRBD1	many	CASSSQGGAFF	TGTGCCAGCAGTTCCCAGGGGGGAGCTTTCTTT
TRBV7-2	TRBJ2-4	TRBD2	many	CASSLGLAGNIQYF	TGTGCCAGCAGCTTAGGCCTAGCGGGAAACATTCAGTACTTC
TRBV18	TRBJ2-5	NA	few	CASSPVGTRQETQYF	TGTGCCAGCTCACCCGTCGGGACCCGCCAAGAGACCCAGTACTTC
TRBV14	TRBJ2-1	TRBD1	NA	CASSPWGQGANNEQFF	TGTGCCAGCAGCCCCTGGGGACAGGGGGCGAACAATGAGCAGTTCTTC
TRBV28	TRBJ2-5	NA	few	CASSIQRTYWTQYF	TGTGCCAGCAGTATACAGAGAACCTATTGGACCCAGTACTTC
TRBV19	TRBJ2-2	TRBD2	NA	CASSVRTSGNTGELFF	TGTGCCAGTAGTGTCCGGACTAGCGGGAACACCGGGGAGCTGTTTTTT
TRBV2	TRBJ2-1	NA	many	CASIESVTRTLGEQFF	TGTGCCAGCATTGAGTCCGTGACGAGGACTTTAGGTGAGCAGTTCTTC
TRBV3-1	TRBJ2-1	NA	many	CASSPHRDGYNEQFF	TGTGCCAGCAGCCCCCACAGGGATGGCTACAATGAGCAGTTCTTC
TRBV10-3	TRBJ2-3	TRBD2	many	CAISDPASGGGVDTQYF	TGTGCCATCAGTGACCCGGCTAGCGGAGGAGGGGTAGATACGCAGTATTTT
TRBV28	TRBJ1-6	NA	few	CASNPGQKNSPLHF	TGTGCCAGCAATCCCGGACAGAAGAATTCACCCCTCCACTTT
TRBV2	TRBJ2-5	TRBD1	many	CASSDDREEETQYF	TGTGCCAGCAGTGACGACAGGGAAGAAGAGACCCAGTACTTC
TRBV2	TRBJ2-7	NA	many	CASSIAPSYEQYF	TGTGCCAGCAGCATAGCCCCGTCCTACGAGCAGTACTTC
TRBV27	TRBJ2-5	TRBD2	many	CASSPRGTRQETQYF	TGTGCCAGCAGTCCCCGGGGGACTAGACAAGAGACCCAGTACTTC
TRBV28	TRBJ2-5	TRBD2	many	CASSFGGSLPGTQYF	TGTGCCAGCAGTTTTGGCGGGAGCCTTCCCGGGACCCAGTACTTC
TRBV20-1	TRBJ2-3	NA	once	CSARELVNTDTQYF	TGCAGTGCTAGAGAACTAGTGAACACAGATACGCAGTATTTT
TRBV9	TRBJ1-2	NA	few	CASSVGGAQATF	TGTGCCAGCAGCGTAGGCGGGGCGCAGGCCACCTTC
TRBV7-9	TRBJ2-3	TRBD2	few	CASSSQPLLAGVKSSTDTQYF	TGTGCCAGCAGCTCCCAGCCCCTGTTAGCGGGAGTCAAATCTAGCACAGATACGCAGTATTTT
TRBV12-3/TRBV12-4	TRBJ2-4	NA	many	CASSFRNRNIQYF	TGTGCCAGCAGTTTTCGAAACAGAAACATTCAGTACTTC
TRBV19	TRBJ1-5	NA	NA	CASSTTGGSNQPQHF	TGTGCCAGTAGTACGACGGGCGGGAGCAATCAGCCCCAGCATTTT
TRBV5-5	TRBJ2-1	TRBD1	few	CASSLDIGQGAPNKQFF	TGTGCCAGCAGCTTGGATATCGGACAGGGGGCGCCCAATAAGCAGTTCTTC
TRBV30	TRBJ2-1	NA	many	CAAKSSYNEQFF	TGTGCCGCAAAGTCATCCTACAATGAGCAGTTCTTC
TRBV12-3/TRBV12-4	TRBJ2-5	NA	many	CASSLGQGFVETQYF	TGTGCCAGCAGTTTAGGGCAGGGTTTTGTGGAGACCCAGTACTTC
TRBV2	TRBJ2-7	TRBD1	many	CASNQGQFSYEQYF	TGTGCCAGCAACCAGGGACAGTTCTCCTACGAGCAGTACTTC
TRBV28	TRBJ1-4	TRBD1	many	CASIRSTGYDYEKLFF	TGTGCCAGCATTCGCTCGACAGGGTATGATTATGAAAAACTGTTTTTT
TRBV10-3	TRBJ2-2	NA	many	CAISEGAGLNTGELFF	TGTGCCATCAGTGAGGGAGCGGGCTTGAACACCGGGGAGCTGTTTTTT
TRBV20-1	TRBJ2-2	NA	NA	CSGGRGGGTGELFF	TGCAGTGGGGGGCGGGGCGGAGGAACCGGGGAGCTGTTTTTT
TRBV28	TRBJ2-3	TRBD2	NA	CASSWGLAGVTDTQYF	TGTGCCAGCAGTTGGGGACTAGCGGGAGTAACAGATACGCAGTATTTT
TRBV18	TRBJ2-7	NA	many	CASSPLQGAEQYF	TGTGCCAGCTCACCCTTACAGGGAGCCGAGCAGTACTTC
TRBV6-2/TRBV6-3	TRBJ2-2	NA	NA	CASSYRGLSTTGELFF	TGTGCCAGCAGTTACAGGGGACTTTCAACAACCGGGGAGCTGTTTTTT
TRBV20-1	TRBJ2-1	NA	NA	CSASRGPPYNEQFF	TGCAGTGCTAGTAGGGGACCCCCCTACAATGAGCAGTTCTTC
TRBV18	TRBJ1-4	TRBD1	NA	CASSPTQGYTNEKLFF	TGTGCCAGCTCACCAACACAGGGGTACACTAATGAAAAACTGTTTTTT
TRBV12-3/TRBV12-4	TRBJ1-4	NA	few	CASRGEMIELFF	TGTGCCAGCAGGGGGGAAATGATAGAACTGTTTTTT
TRBV9	TRBJ2-5	TRBD1	many	CASSYSDRRETQYF	TGTGCCAGCAGCTATTCGGACAGGAGGGAGACCCAGTACTTC
TRBV9	TRBJ2-7	TRBD2	many	CASSVQPGLEYEQYF	TGTGCCAGCAGCGTTCAACCGGGACTAGAATACGAGCAGTACTTC